These 29 T cell receptor beta chains were all obtained from the same sample, sequenced in a study of OX40 agonist ivuxolimab in advanced cancers. Using immunoSEQ multiplex PCR, the repertoire was profiled, and TCRdb retains in-frame clones only, with some absent. The data show over 55,000 clones, roughly 84% seen once. Here the sequenced sample was CD4+ or CD8+ T cells sorted from blood, taken in a trial of the OX40 agonist ivuxolimab. These receptors were collected from an adult with an advanced solid tumor such as melanoma, head and neck, liver or kidney cancer.

Only one count was recorded for this clone. This chain joins TRBV5-1 and TRBJ2-3; the D gene is possibly TRBD2 (6 bases). The germline gives CDR1 SGHRS, CDR2 YFSETQ. V was pared by 0 bases and J by 3 bases, with 14 bases between. The CDR3 consists of 16 residues. This CDR3 is CASSLVVSGTTDTQYF. DNA of the CDR3: TGCGCCAGCAGCTTGGTTGTGTCCGGGACTACAGATACGCAGTATTTT.

CDR3 residues: CASSPTGEEQPQHF. The CDR3 coding sequence is TGTGCCAGCTCACCGACAGGGGAGGAACAGCCCCAGCATTTT. The rearrangement uses TRBV18 and TRBJ1-5, with 8 bases lining up with TRBD1. The V gene's germline CDR1 is KGHSH and CDR2 LQKENI. V shed 3 bases and J 7 bases; nucleotides not matched to a gene: 5. The CDR3 is 14 residues long. Combining the CDR3 with reference TRBV18 and TRBJ1-5 gives the whole variable domain NAGVMQNPRHLVRRRGQEARLRCSPMKGHSHVYWYRQLPEEGLKFMVYLQKENIIDESGMPKERFSAEFPKEGPSILRIQQVVRGDSAAYFCASSPTGEEQPQHFGDGTRLSIL.

This clone was detected only once. The V gene is TRBV5-1, the J gene TRBJ2-1; 13 bases match TRBD2. The junction had 6 bases not matched to a gene; V was cut back by 0 bases and J by 6 bases. CDR1 SGHRS and CDR2 YFSETQ come from the germline V gene. The CDR3 is made up of 17 amino acids. Here the CDR3 reads CASSLATGLAGANEQFF. The CDR3 nucleotides are TGCGCCAGCAGCTTGGCCACCGGACTAGCGGGAGCCAATGAGCAGTTCTTC.

This clone was seen just once. The chain is built from TRBV6-5 and TRBJ1-2, with D unresolved. V gave up 6 bases and J gave up 7 bases, with 12 bases separating them. This CDR3 comprises 12 residues. Germline CDR1 reads MNHEY; CDR2 reads SVGAGI. CDR3 residues: CASSTPSGGYTF. DNA for the CDR3: TGTGCCAGCAGCACACCTAGCGGTGGCTACACCTTC.

The chain employs TRBV7-2 and TRBJ1-2, with TRBD1 as a possible D gene (5 bases). Germline V lookup: CDR1 SGHTA, CDR2 FQGNSA. Trimming shortened V by 0 bases and J by 5 bases, and 13 bases separated the two germline ends. The CDR3 is 15 residues long. DNA of the CDR3: TGTGCCAGCAGCTTAGCGGGGCGGGGAGGTTATGGCTACACCTTC. Its protein product is CASSLAGRGGYGYTF.

This clone was detected only a few times. This chain connects TRBV19 to TRBJ2-7; TRBD1 agrees at 10 bases. The CDR3 contains 15 residues. V trimming: 7 bases; J trimming: 7 bases; junction bases outside the gene matches: 13. Germline CDR1 reads LNHDA; CDR2 reads SQIVND (reference sequence). The CDR3 region has the DNA TGTGCCAGTACGAGCCGGGACAGGGGTATCGTTGAGCAGTACTTC. It translates to CASTSRDRGIVEQYF.

The V and J genes are TRBV9 and TRBJ2-7; D tentatively fits TRBD1 or TRBD2 (6 bases each). V lost 3 bases and J 4 bases, leaving 14 bases between the germline ends. Germline-derived CDR1 and CDR2 are SGDLS and YYNGEE. The CDR3 runs 14 residues. The CDR3 protein is CASSGQGRQYEQYF. The CDR3 nucleotides read TGTGCCAGCAGCGGTCAGGGGAGGCAGTACGAGCAGTACTTC.

This clone was seen a handful of times. The chain couples TRBV13 to TRBJ2-7, with D tentatively TRBD1 (6 bases). The V gene's germline CDR1 is PRHDT and CDR2 FYEKMQ (reference sequence). The CDR3 has 14 amino acids. V was trimmed by 5 bases and J by 1 base, leaving 12 bases between them. The CDR3 DNA is TGTGCCAGCAGCCCCCGGGACACTTCCTACGAGCAGTACTTC. Translated, it gives CASSPRDTSYEQYF.

This chain joins TRBV13 and TRBJ2-5; D is unclear. V was clipped by 5 bases and J by 1 base, with 2 bases between them. Germline V gene lookup returns CDR1 PRHDT and CDR2 FYEKMQ (reference sequence). The length of the CDR3 is 11 residues. The CDR3 reads CASSLQETQYF. Here the CDR3 DNA reads TGTGCCAGCAGCCTCCAAGAGACCCAGTACTTC.

V usage is TRBV28 and J usage is TRBJ2-7, with a weak D call TRBD1 (5 bases). The CDR3 has 12 residues. Trimming left V 6 bases short and J 3 bases short, with 9 bases between. Germline CDR1 MDHEN, CDR2 SYDVKM. As DNA, the CDR3 is TGTGCCAGCAGGGTAGACAGCTACGAGCAGTACTTC. Its translation: CASRVDSYEQYF.

The chain is built from TRBV10-3 and TRBJ2-7, with 12 bases aligning to TRBD1. CDR1 and CDR2 from the germline V gene are ENHRY and SYGVKD. V lost 3 bases to trimming and J lost 6 bases; unmatched junction nucleotides: 9. The CDR3 is made up of 16 amino acids. CDR3 DNA sequence: TGTGCCATCAGTGAATCCGGGACAGGGGGCAGAGGCGAGCAGTACTTC. Protein product: CAISESGTGGRGEQYF.

The gene calls are TRBV5-1 and TRBJ2-1; the D is unclear. Germline loops: CDR1 SGHRS, CDR2 YFSETQ. The CDR3 loop spans 15 amino acids. Trimming took off 1 base at V and 5 bases at J, with 13 bases between the two ends. The CDR3 nucleotides read TGCGCCAGCAGCTTGCGGGTCGGAGTCGACAATGAGCAGTTCTTC. Encoded protein: CASSLRVGVDNEQFF.

The chain links TRBV4-3 to TRBJ2-7; D is ambiguous. V was clipped by 1 base and J by 5 bases, with 15 bases between them. CDR3 length: 15 residues. CDR1 is LGHNA, CDR2 YSLEER, per germline. The CDR3 DNA reads TGCGCCAGCAGCCAAGGATTTCGAGTAAACCACGAGCAGTACTTC. This codes for CASSQGFRVNHEQYF.

J is TRBJ1-3 and V is TRBV5-1; D is uncertain. Germline V gene sequence: CDR1 SGHRS, CDR2 YFSETQ. This CDR3 has 15 residues. V gave up 0 bases and J gave up 0 bases, with 7 bases separating them. As DNA, the CDR3 is TGCGCCAGCAGCTTGGGCGAATTCTCTGGAAACACCATATATTTT. This codes for CASSLGEFSGNTIYF.

This chain connects TRBV4-3 to TRBJ1-4, with a possible D match to TRBD1 (5 bases). The CDR3 is 14 amino acids. V dropped 2 bases and J dropped 7 bases, with 11 bases sitting between them. From germline, CDR1 is LGHNA and CDR2 YSLEER. The DNA for the CDR3 is TGCGCCAGCAGCCAACTTGAAGGGGCTGAAAAACTGTTTTTT. This sequence encodes CASSQLEGAEKLFF.

The chain joins TRBV7-2 to TRBJ1-1; a possible D gene is TRBD1 (5 bases). Trimming took 0 bases from V and 1 from J, leaving 9 bases between them. Germline V lookup: CDR1 SGHTA, CDR2 FQGNSA. CDR3 size: 15 residues. CDR3 in amino acids: CASSLAYGANTEAFF. The DNA of the CDR3 is TGTGCCAGCAGCTTAGCTTACGGGGCGAACACTGAAGCTTTCTTT.

The genes are TRBV28 and TRBJ2-1; D remains ambiguous. Trimming took off 2 bases at V and 13 bases at J, with 9 bases between the two ends. The CDR3 runs 11 residues. Germline CDR1 is MDHEN and CDR2 is SYDVKM. The CDR3 loop reads CASSLGRHQFF. The CDR3 DNA is TGTGCCAGCAGTTTAGGACGCCACCAGTTCTTC.

A single count supports this clone. The chain has TRBV7-2 and TRBJ2-1; D is unclear. The CDR3 is 14 amino acids. V gave up 5 bases and J gave up 5 bases, with 13 bases separating them. Germline values: CDR1 SGHTA, CDR2 FQGNSA. The CDR3 coding sequence is TGTGCCAGCAGCCAAGCGTATAAGCACAATGAGCAGTTCTTC. Its translation: CASSQAYKHNEQFF.

V usage is TRBV28 and J usage is TRBJ1-1; the D is unclear. Germline V CDR1 and CDR2: MDHEN, SYDVKM. CDR3 size: 15 residues. Trimming removed 2 bases at V and 2 bases at J, with 12 bases between. The CDR3 sequence is CASSLIRVLNTEAFF. In nucleotides, the CDR3 is TGTGCCAGCAGTTTAATTAGGGTATTAAACACTGAAGCTTTCTTT.

The chain joins TRBV9 to TRBJ1-1, with 7 bases fitting TRBD1. Germline CDR1 reads SGDLS; CDR2 reads YYNGEE. There are 16 residues in the CDR3. J gave up 0 bases and V 0 bases, and 5 bases lay outside the gene matches. CDR3 coding DNA: TGTGCCAGCAGCGTAGACGGGACAGCCCTGAACACTGAAGCTTTCTTT. Translating it yields CASSVDGTALNTEAFF.

The chain links TRBV11-2 to TRBJ2-1; perhaps D is TRBD1 or TRBD2 (5 bases each). The CDR3 is 12 amino acids. V lost 0 bases and J 11 bases, leaving 8 bases between the germline ends. CDR1 and CDR2 from the germline V gene are SGHAT and FQNNGV. The CDR3, as DNA: TGTGCCAGCAGCTTAGATCGGGGCAAGCAGTTCTTC. Encoded protein: CASSLDRGKQFF.

The chain joins TRBV5-1 to TRBJ2-2; no clear D. The CDR3 contains 13 residues. The V end lost 0 bases, the J end lost 6 bases, and 6 bases lay between the germline ends. The V gene's germline CDR1 is SGHRS and CDR2 YFSETQ. CDR3 DNA sequence: TGCGCCAGCAGCTTGGTTGGGCCCGGGGAGCTGTTTTTT. It translates to CASSLVGPGELFF. Variable domain in full (rest from reference TRBV5-1 and TRBJ2-2): KAGVTQTPRYLIKTRGQQVTLSCSPISGHRSVSWYQQTPGQGLQFLFEYFSETQRNKGNFPGRFSGRQFSNSRSEMNVSTLELGDSALYLCASSLVGPGELFFGEGSRLTVL.

V gene TRBV9 combines with J gene TRBJ1-3; no clear D gene. V was cut by 3 bases and J by 0 bases, with 7 bases left in between. Germline V gene data show CDR1 as SGDLS and CDR2 as YYNGEE. The CDR3 covers 14 residues. The CDR3 nucleotides read TGTGCCAGCAGCGAGGGAAACTCTGGAAACACCATATATTTT. Translated: CASSEGNSGNTIYF.

The chain couples TRBV27 to TRBJ2-7; either TRBD1 or TRBD2 may supply D (5 bases each). Germline values: CDR1 MNHEY, CDR2 SMNVEV (reference sequence). Trimming took 3 bases from V and 3 from J, leaving 15 bases between them. The CDR3 covers 15 residues. The CDR3, as DNA: TGTGCCAGCAGTTTTTTAGGGGACCTAATCTACGAGCAGTACTTC. Translating gives CASSFLGDLIYEQYF.

The chain joins TRBV19 to TRBJ2-3; D may be TRBD2 (6 bases). The CDR3 is 15 residues long. Trimming took off 0 bases at V and 4 bases at J, with 11 bases between the two ends. The germline V gene has CDR1 LNHDA and CDR2 SQIVND (reference sequence). CDR3 DNA: TGTGCCAGTAGTATAGACAGGGAGGCCGCAGATACGCAGTATTTT. The encoded protein is CASSIDREAADTQYF.

The chain combines TRBV11-3 with TRBJ2-1; D is undetermined. Germline-derived CDR1 and CDR2 are SGHNT and YENEEA. The V end was cut by 5 bases, the J end by 0 bases, with 5 bases between. CDR3 length equals 13 residues. CDR3 DNA sequence: TGTGCCAGCAGCGTAAACTCCTACAATGAGCAGTTCTTC. It specifies CASSVNSYNEQFF.

The V call is TRBV6-6, the J call TRBJ2-7; no reliable D call. CDR1 MNHNY and CDR2 SVGAGI come from the germline V gene (reference sequence). The CDR3 consists of 13 residues. Between the trimmed V and J ends, which lost 4 bases and 6 bases, there was a span of 13 bases. CDR3 loop: CASSWAAVGEQYF. The CDR3 nucleotides read TGTGCCAGCAGTTGGGCGGCCGTCGGCGAGCAGTACTTC.

V and J are TRBV7-2 and TRBJ2-5, with TRBD2 identical over 8 bases. The CDR3 runs to 14 residues. Germline trimming cut 5 bases from V and 6 bases from J; bases unmatched to any gene: 8. From germline, CDR1 is SGHTA and CDR2 FQGNSA. CDR3 bases: TGTGCCAGCAGCCCTCGCGGGAGGAGGAAGACCCAGTACTTC. Its translation is CASSPRGRRKTQYF.

This sequence joins TRBV7-9 and TRBJ2-1, with D possibly TRBD1 on 5 matching bases. V shed 0 bases and J shed 3 bases, with 12 bases lying between them. CDR3 length: 16 amino acids. The germline V gene has CDR1 SEHNR and CDR2 FQNEAQ (reference sequence). The CDR3 loop is CASSLAVLGLYNEQFF. The DNA for the CDR3 is TGTGCCAGCAGCTTAGCTGTTTTGGGGCTCTACAATGAGCAGTTCTTC.